A selection of T cell receptor beta chains follows, all from one sample in a study of blood T cell repertoires in COVID-19. Profiling relied on immunoSEQ multiplex PCR, and the TCRdb table lists in-frame clones only, not all of them. The sample shows under 200,000 clones, around 85% of them seen only once. The material sequenced was peripheral blood. Source of these receptors: a woman of 80 years or more with acute or convalescent COVID-19. Both conserved end residues are trimmed from each CDR3. Fields, in order: CDR3 protein, CDR3 length, V gene, clone size. Size tells how often a clone was seen (once, few, many) or the class of an expanded clone, and some rows leave it out.

CDR3aa: ASSLTSLNTEAF; len: 12; v_gene: TRBV7-9; abundance: NA
CDR3aa: AWTPGQGAGGELF; len: 13; v_gene: TRBV30; abundance: NA
CDR3aa: ASSDEAGSIAF; len: 11; v_gene: TRBV25-1; abundance: NA
CDR3aa: ASSLRGSNQPQH; len: 12; v_gene: TRBV3-1/TRBV3-2; abundance: NA
CDR3aa: ASSPQGAFSGANVLT; len: 15; v_gene: TRBV7-9; abundance: NA
CDR3aa: ASSPDRGISYEQY; len: 13; v_gene: TRBV5-1; abundance: NA
CDR3aa: ASTLTGAMYNEQF; len: 13; v_gene: TRBV11-2; abundance: NA
CDR3aa: ASRILAGGLTDTQY; len: 14; v_gene: TRBV19; abundance: NA
CDR3aa: ASSLMLAGYNEQF; len: 13; v_gene: TRBV7-6; abundance: NA
CDR3aa: ASSLDRGNTGELF; len: 13; v_gene: TRBV5-6; abundance: NA
CDR3aa: ASSHHRLAGGQETQY; len: 15; v_gene: TRBV3-1/TRBV3-2; abundance: NA
CDR3aa: ASSMVGQVNNEQF; len: 13; v_gene: TRBV19; abundance: NA
CDR3aa: ASSAGSDSDTQY; len: 12; v_gene: TRBV9; abundance: NA
CDR3aa: ASSEAGMEAQH; len: 11; v_gene: TRBV25-1; abundance: NA
CDR3aa: ASSLGLARTGELF; len: 13; v_gene: TRBV7-8; abundance: NA
CDR3aa: ASSPGLAAETQY; len: 12; v_gene: TRBV6-2/TRBV6-3; abundance: NA
CDR3aa: AIRGATNEKLF; len: 11; v_gene: TRBV10-3; abundance: once
CDR3aa: SAGWTGEAF; len: 9; v_gene: TRBV20-1; abundance: NA
CDR3aa: SARDRVGYT; len: 9; v_gene: TRBV20-1; abundance: once
CDR3aa: ASARDSQETQY; len: 11; v_gene: TRBV2; abundance: NA
CDR3aa: ASSSKNGLVGETQY; len: 14; v_gene: TRBV11-2; abundance: NA
CDR3aa: ASSPPGYNEQF; len: 11; v_gene: TRBV7-6; abundance: once
CDR3aa: ASSVPNVQGRRNEKLF; len: 16; v_gene: TRBV9; abundance: NA
CDR3aa: ASSPRDRVGNTEAF; len: 14; v_gene: TRBV9; abundance: NA
CDR3aa: ASSNSTNYGYT; len: 11; v_gene: TRBV21-1; abundance: NA
CDR3aa: ASTSEIGYT; len: 9; v_gene: TRBV2; abundance: NA
CDR3aa: ASSLARSFGDTQY; len: 13; v_gene: TRBV7-2; abundance: once
CDR3aa: ASSLGYEDTQY; len: 11; v_gene: TRBV11-3; abundance: NA